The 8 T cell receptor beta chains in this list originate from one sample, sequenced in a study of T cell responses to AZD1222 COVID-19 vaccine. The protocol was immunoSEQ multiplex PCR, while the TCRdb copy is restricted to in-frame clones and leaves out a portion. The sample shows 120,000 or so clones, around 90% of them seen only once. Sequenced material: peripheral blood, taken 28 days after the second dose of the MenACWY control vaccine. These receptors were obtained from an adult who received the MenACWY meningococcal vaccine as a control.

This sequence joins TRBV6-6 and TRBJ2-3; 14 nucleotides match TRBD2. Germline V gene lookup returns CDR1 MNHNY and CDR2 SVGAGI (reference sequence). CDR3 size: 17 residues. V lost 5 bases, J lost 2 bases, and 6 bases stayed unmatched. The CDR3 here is CASSPRTSGRFTDTQYF. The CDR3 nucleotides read TGTGCCAGCAGTCCACGGACTAGCGGGAGGTTCACAGATACGCAGTATTTT.

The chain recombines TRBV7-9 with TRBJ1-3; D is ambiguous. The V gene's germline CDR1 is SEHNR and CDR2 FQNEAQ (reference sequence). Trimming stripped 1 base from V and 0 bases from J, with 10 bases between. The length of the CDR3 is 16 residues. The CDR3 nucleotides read TGTGCCAGCAGCTTAGTTTCGGGAAACTCTGGAAACACCATATATTTT. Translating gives CASSLVSGNSGNTIYF.

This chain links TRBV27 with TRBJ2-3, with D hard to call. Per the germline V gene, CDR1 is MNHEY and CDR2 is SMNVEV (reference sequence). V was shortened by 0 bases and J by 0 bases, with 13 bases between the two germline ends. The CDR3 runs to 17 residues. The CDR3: CASSLSWAATSTDTQYF. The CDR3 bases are TGTGCCAGCAGTTTATCTTGGGCAGCTACTAGCACAGATACGCAGTATTTT.

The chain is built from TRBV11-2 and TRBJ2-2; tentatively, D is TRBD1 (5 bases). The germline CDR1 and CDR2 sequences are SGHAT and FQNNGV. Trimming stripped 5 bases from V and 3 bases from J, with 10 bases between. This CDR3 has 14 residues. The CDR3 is CASSPRVYTGELFF. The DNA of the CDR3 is TGTGCCAGCAGCCCCAGGGTATACACCGGGGAGCTGTTTTTT. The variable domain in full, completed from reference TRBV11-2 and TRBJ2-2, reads EAGVAQSPRYKIIEKRQSVAFWCNPISGHATLYWYQQILGQGPKLLIQFQNNGVVDDSQLPKDRFSAERLKGVDSTLKIQPAKLEDSAVYLCASSPRVYTGELFFGEGSRLTVL.

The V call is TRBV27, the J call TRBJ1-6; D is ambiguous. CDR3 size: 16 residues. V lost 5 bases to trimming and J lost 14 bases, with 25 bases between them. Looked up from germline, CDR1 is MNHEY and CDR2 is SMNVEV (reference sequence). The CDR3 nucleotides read TGTGCCAGCAGTCCAAACTTTGCCGAGATTTTTGTAACCCTCCACTTT. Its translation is CASSPNFAEIFVTLHF.

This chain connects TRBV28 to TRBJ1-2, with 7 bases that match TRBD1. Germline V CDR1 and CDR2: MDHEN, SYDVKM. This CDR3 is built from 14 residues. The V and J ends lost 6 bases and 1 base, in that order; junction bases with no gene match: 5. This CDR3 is CASRRDSLNYGYTF. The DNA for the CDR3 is TGTGCCAGCAGGAGGGACAGTCTTAACTATGGCTACACCTTC.

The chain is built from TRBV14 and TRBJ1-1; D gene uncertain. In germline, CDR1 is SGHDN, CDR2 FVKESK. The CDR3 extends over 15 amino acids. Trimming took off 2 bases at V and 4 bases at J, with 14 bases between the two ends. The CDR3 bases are TGTGCCAGCAGCCAATTGAAGGGATCAGGCACTGAAGCTTTCTTT. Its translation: CASSQLKGSGTEAFF.

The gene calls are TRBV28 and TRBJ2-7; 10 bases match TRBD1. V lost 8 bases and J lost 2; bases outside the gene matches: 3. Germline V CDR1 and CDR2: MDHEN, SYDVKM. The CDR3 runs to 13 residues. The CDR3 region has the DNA TGTGCCAGCGGGGACAGGGGTCCCTACGAGCAGTACTTC. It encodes CASGDRGPYEQYF.